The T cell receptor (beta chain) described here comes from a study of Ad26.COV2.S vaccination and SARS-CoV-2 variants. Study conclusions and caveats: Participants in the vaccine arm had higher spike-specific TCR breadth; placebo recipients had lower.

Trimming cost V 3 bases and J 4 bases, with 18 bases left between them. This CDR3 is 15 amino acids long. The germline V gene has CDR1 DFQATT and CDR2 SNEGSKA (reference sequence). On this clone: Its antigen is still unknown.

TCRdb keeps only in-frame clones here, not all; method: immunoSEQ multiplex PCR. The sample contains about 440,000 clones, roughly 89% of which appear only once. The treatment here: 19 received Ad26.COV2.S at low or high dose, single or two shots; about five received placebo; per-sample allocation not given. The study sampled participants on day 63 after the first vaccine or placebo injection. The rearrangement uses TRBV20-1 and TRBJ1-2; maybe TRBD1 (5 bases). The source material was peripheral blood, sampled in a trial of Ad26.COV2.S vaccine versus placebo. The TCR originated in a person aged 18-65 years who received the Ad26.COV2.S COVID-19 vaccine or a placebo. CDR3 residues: CSASGTAGNFYGYTF. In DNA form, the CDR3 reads TGCAGTGCTAGTGGGACGGCCGGGAATTTCTATGGCTACACCTTC.